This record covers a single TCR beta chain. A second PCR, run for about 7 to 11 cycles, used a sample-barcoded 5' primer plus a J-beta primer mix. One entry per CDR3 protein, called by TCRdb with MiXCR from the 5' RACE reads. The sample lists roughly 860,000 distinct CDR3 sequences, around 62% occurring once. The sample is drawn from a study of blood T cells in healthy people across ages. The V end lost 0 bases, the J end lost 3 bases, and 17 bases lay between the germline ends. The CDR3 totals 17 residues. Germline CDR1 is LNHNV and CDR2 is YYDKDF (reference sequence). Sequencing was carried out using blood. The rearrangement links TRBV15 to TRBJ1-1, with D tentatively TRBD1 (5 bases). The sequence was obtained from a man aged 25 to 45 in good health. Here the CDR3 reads CATSRDLLAGTDTEAFF. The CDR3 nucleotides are TGTGCCACCAGCAGAGATCTTTTAGCAGGGACGGACACTGAAGCTTTCTTT.